These T cell receptor beta chains were read from a single sample in a study of blood T cell repertoires in COVID-19. Only in-frame clones appear in the TCRdb table, and some are missing; sequencing was by immunoSEQ multiplex PCR. The data contain about 34,000 clones, about 90% of them singletons. Sequences were obtained from peripheral blood. All receptors derive from a man older than 75 with acute or convalescent COVID-19. CDR3s include the opening cysteine and the closing phenylalanine or tryptophan. Fields, in order: CDR3 length, D gene, clone size, V gene, J gene, CDR3 DNA, CDR3 protein. D genes are given only for firm matches. Clone size is given for some rows only: seen once, a few or many times, or a class if the clone is expanded.

14	NA	NA	TRBV5-1	TRBJ2-5	TGCGCCAGCAGCTTGGTTAGGGGCCGGGAGACCCAGTACTTC	CASSLVRGRETQYF
12	TRBD1	NA	TRBV15	TRBJ1-2	TGTGCCACCAGCTTACAGGGGGATGGCTACACCTTC	CATSLQGDGYTF
16	NA	NA	TRBV5-1	TRBJ1-2	TGCGCCAGCAGCTGGGGGGAGGCTCCTGCTTCCTATGGCTACACCTTC	CASSWGEAPASYGYTF
15	TRBD1	NA	TRBV20-1	TRBJ2-1	TGCAGTGCTAGTCCCTCCGGGACAGGGGGCAATGAGCAGTTCTTC	CSASPSGTGGNEQFF
12	NA	NA	TRBV7-2	TRBJ1-2	TGTGCCAGCAGCTTACCCGGCTATGGCTACACCTTC	CASSLPGYGYTF
16	TRBD1	NA	TRBV5-6	TRBJ2-2	TGTGCCAGCAGCCGGACAGGTACCTCGAACACCGGGGAGCTGTTTTTT	CASSRTGTSNTGELFF
13	NA	NA	TRBV19	TRBJ1-6	TGTGCCACCTCGGGGGGGTATAATTCACCCCTCCACTTT	CATSGGYNSPLHF
17	NA	NA	TRBV2	TRBJ2-5	TGTGCCAGCAGTCTATCCAGACGGGACTCCAACGGAGAGACCCAGTACTTC	CASSLSRRDSNGETQYF
14	TRBD1	once	TRBV29-1	TRBJ1-6	TGCAGCGTGGGGACAGGCTCCTATAATTCACCCCTCCACTTT	CSVGTGSYNSPLHF
14	NA	NA	TRBV24-1	TRBJ2-4	TGTGCCACCAACGCCCACAGAGCCAAAAACATTCAGTACTTC	CATNAHRAKNIQYF
16	NA	NA	TRBV5-1	TRBJ1-6	TGCGCCAGCAGCTTGGGGGCAACATCCTATAATTCACCCCTCCACTTT	CASSLGATSYNSPLHF
14	NA	NA	TRBV7-9	TRBJ2-1	TGTGCCACCATGCCCGTTTGGGGAGGCGATGAGCAGTTCTTC	CATMPVWGGDEQFF
16	NA	NA	TRBV5-1	TRBJ1-1	TGCGCCAGCAGCTTGGGAATATCCCAGGGATACACTGAAGCTTTCTTT	CASSLGISQGYTEAFF
14	TRBD1	NA	TRBV5-1	TRBJ1-2	TGCGCCAGCAGCTTCGGACAGGAATGGTATGGCTACACCTTC	CASSFGQEWYGYTF
15	TRBD1	NA	TRBV9	TRBJ1-1	TGTGCCAGCAGCGCCCATCCGGACAGGGTTACTGAAGCTTTCTTT	CASSAHPDRVTEAFF
15	TRBD1	NA	TRBV19	TRBJ1-1	TGTGCCAGTAGTATATATGGACAGGCGAGCACTGAAGCTTTCTTT	CASSIYGQASTEAFF
13	NA	NA	TRBV9	TRBJ1-4	TGTGCCAGCAGCCGGTCAACTAATGAAAAACTGTTTTTT	CASSRSTNEKLFF
13	TRBD2	NA	TRBV3-1/TRBV3-2	TRBJ2-3	TGTGCCAGCAGCCTCAGCGGGGGAGATACGCAGTATTTT	CASSLSGGDTQYF
16	NA	NA	TRBV19	TRBJ2-6	TGTGCCAGTAGCAGAACTACAGGCTCTGGGGCCAACGTCCTGACTTTC	CASSRTTGSGANVLTF
14	NA	NA	TRBV7-3	TRBJ2-1	TGTGCCAGCAGCTTATCAGGGTCTACGAGTGAGCAGTTCTTC	CASSLSGSTSEQFF
14	NA	NA	TRBV2	TRBJ2-7	TGTGCCAGCAACCAGGGGCTAGCCCTGGGGGAGCAGTACTTC	CASNQGLALGEQYF
16	TRBD1	NA	TRBV2	TRBJ1-2	TGTGCCAGCAGTGAACCCGGACAGGGAAAGGGCTATGGCTACACCTTC	CASSEPGQGKGYGYTF
20	TRBD1	NA	TRBV19	TRBJ1-1	TGTGCCAGTAGTATTCCCTCAGGAAGGGGGCGCGGGTATGTGGTTGATGAAGCTTTCTTT	CASSIPSGRGRGYVVDEAFF
14	NA	NA	TRBV18	TRBJ1-5	TGTGCCAGCTCACGGTCAGGGAGCAATCAGCCCCAGCATTTT	CASSRSGSNQPQHF
15	TRBD2	NA	TRBV15	TRBJ2-1	TGTGCCACCAGAGAGCCGGGACTAGCGTCACCCGAGCAGTTCTTC	CATREPGLASPEQFF
13	NA	NA	TRBV5-1	TRBJ1-1	TGCGCCAGCAGCTTGAGCGGAGGAACTGAAGCTTTCTTT	CASSLSGGTEAFF
16	TRBD2	NA	TRBV10-1	TRBJ2-1	TGCGCCAGCAGTGAGTCATTCGGCGGGGGGGCGAATGAGCAGTTCTTC	CASSESFGGGANEQFF
13	NA	NA	TRBV24-1	TRBJ2-3	TGTGCCACCAGTGACCCGACTGCAGATACGCAGTATTTT	CATSDPTADTQYF
15	TRBD1	NA	TRBV3-1/TRBV3-2	TRBJ1-4	TGTGCCAGCAGCCAAGTTAAACAGGGGCCCGAAAAACTGTTTTTT	CASSQVKQGPEKLFF
13	TRBD1	NA	TRBV11-2	TRBJ1-1	TGTGCCAGCAGATGGACAGGGGACACTGAAGCTTTCTTT	CASRWTGDTEAFF
11	TRBD2	NA	TRBV29-1	TRBJ2-1	TGCAGCTGCCGCGGGGGGGGTGAGCAGTTCTTC	CSCRGGGEQFF
15	NA	NA	TRBV5-1	TRBJ1-5	TGCGCCAGCAGCTTGGGGGCCGGGGACAATCAGCCCCAGCATTTT	CASSLGAGDNQPQHF
15	TRBD1	NA	TRBV2	TRBJ2-5	TGTGCCAGCAGTTTCAGAGGGGGCCTTCAAGAGACCCAGTACTTC	CASSFRGGLQETQYF
14	NA	NA	TRBV25-1	TRBJ1-1	TGTGCCAGCAGTGGTCCCCATTTGAACACTGAAGCTTTCTTT	CASSGPHLNTEAFF